This record concerns one T cell receptor beta chain sequence. Its target is unknown. V gave up 2 bases and J gave up 5 bases, with 15 bases separating them. From germline, CDR1 is SEHNR and CDR2 FQNEAQ (reference sequence). This CDR3 spans 15 amino acids. Drawing of peripheral blood yielded roughly 9.8 milliliters from each donor. Extracted total RNA amounted to at least 5.5 micrograms for each sample. This entry is derived from a study of blood T cells in healthy people across ages. General observations from the study: Observed TCR beta diversity per million T cells went down as age went up. This fall followed a roughly linear course with age.

Primers used in a second PCR of roughly 6 to 11 cycles were a sample-barcoded 5' primer and a J-beta primer mix. Each cDNA molecule was tagged by a template-switch adaptor that had 12 random nucleotides. TCRdb passed the 5' RACE reads through MiXCR, listing each CDR3 protein once. The repertoire holds over 1,500,000 distinct CDR3 sequences, around 40% seen once, with roughly 24% in the top ten. This clonotype was obtained from a human donor in good health. Sequencing was done on a sample of blood. The rearrangement joins TRBV7-9 to TRBJ1-1, with D perhaps TRBD1 (5 bases). CDR3 DNA sequence: TGTGCCAGCAGCTTAACCCAGCAGGGCTGGACTGAAGCTTTCTTT. Amino acids: CASSLTQQGWTEAFF.